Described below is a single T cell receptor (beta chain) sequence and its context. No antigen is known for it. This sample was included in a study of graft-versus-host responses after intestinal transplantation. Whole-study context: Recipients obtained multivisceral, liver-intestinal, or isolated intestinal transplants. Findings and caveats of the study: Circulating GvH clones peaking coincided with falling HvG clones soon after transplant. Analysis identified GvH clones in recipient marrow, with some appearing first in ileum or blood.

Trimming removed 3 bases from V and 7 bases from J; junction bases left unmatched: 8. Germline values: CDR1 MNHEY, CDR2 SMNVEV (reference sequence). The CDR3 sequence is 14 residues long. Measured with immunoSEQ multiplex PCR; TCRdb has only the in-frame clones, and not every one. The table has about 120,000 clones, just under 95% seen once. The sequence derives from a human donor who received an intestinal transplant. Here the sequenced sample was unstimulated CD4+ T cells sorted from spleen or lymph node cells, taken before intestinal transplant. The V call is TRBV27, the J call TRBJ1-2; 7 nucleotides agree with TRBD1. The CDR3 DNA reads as TGTGCCAGCAGTTTCTTCGACAGGGTCGGTGGCTACACCTTC. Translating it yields CASSFFDRVGGYTF.